This TCR beta chain is from a study of OX40 agonist ivuxolimab in advanced cancers. The CDR3 is made up of 14 amino acids. With 2 bases removed from V and 2 bases from J, the gap between germline ends came to 10 bases. From germline, CDR1 is MNHEY and CDR2 SMNVEV (reference sequence). Repertoires were generated with immunoSEQ multiplex PCR, while TCRdb's copy carries only in-frame clones and drops some. The sample includes about 12,000 clones, 80% to 90% of them seen just once. V usage is TRBV27 and J usage is TRBJ2-7; D may be TRBD1 (7 bases). The origin of this receptor is an adult with an advanced solid tumor such as melanoma, head and neck, liver or kidney cancer. The sequenced sample was CD4+ or CD8+ T cells sorted from blood, obtained in a trial of the OX40 agonist ivuxolimab. As DNA, the CDR3 is TGTGCCAGCAGTTTAGCAGGGGGGCCCTACGAGCAGTACTTC. Residues: CASSLAGGPYEQYF.